A selection of T cell receptor beta chains follows, all from one sample in a study of T cells in tumors after PD-1 blockade. TCRdb's table, derived via immunoSEQ multiplex PCR, lists solely in-frame clones and lacks some. Here the sample spans 32,000 or so clones, 78% being singletons. This material consisted of PBMCs, taken before anti-PD-1 treatment. The receptors shown here come from a human donor with basal cell carcinoma. Each CDR3 is given with its conserved first and last residue. A D gene is named only where the DNA matches it firmly. Clone size is stated in some rows and not others, as once, few, many or a class when expanded.

>TRBV6-2/TRBV6-3|.|TRBJ2-7|.
CASSLTLGFAYEQYF
TGTGCCAGCAGCCTGACATTGGGGTTCGCCTACGAGCAGTACTTC
>TRBV9|.|TRBJ2-1|.
CASSVGGGSNNEQFF
TGTGCCAGCAGCGTAGGTGGGGGCAGTAACAATGAGCAGTTCTTC
>TRBV6-4|.|TRBJ2-7|TRBD1
CASSEGQGGEQYF
TGTGCCAGCAGTGAAGGACAGGGTGGCGAGCAGTACTTC
>TRBV5-1|.|TRBJ2-6|TRBD2
CASREAGAGANVLTF
TGCGCCAGCAGAGAAGCGGGAGCTGGGGCCAACGTCCTGACTTTC
>TRBV7-8|.|TRBJ1-6|.
CASSLGAGSSYNSPLHF
TGTGCCAGCAGCTTAGGCGCAGGGAGCTCCTATAATTCACCCCTCCACTTT
>TRBV6-6|once|TRBJ2-7|.
CASSYRASPYEQYF
TGTGCCAGCAGTTACAGGGCTAGCCCATACGAGCAGTACTTC
>TRBV18|.|TRBJ2-3|TRBD2
CASSLAGSTDTQYF
TGTGCCAGCTCCCTAGCGGGGTCCACAGATACGCAGTATTTT
>TRBV3-1/TRBV3-2|.|TRBJ1-3|.
CASSQIPSSGNTIYF
TGTGCCAGCAGCCAAATCCCAAGCTCTGGAAACACCATATATTTT
>TRBV24-1|.|TRBJ2-3|.
CATSDPGSRKADTQYF
TGTGCCACCAGTGACCCAGGGTCCAGGAAAGCAGATACGCAGTATTTT
>TRBV15|.|TRBJ2-3|.
CATSRRGGSGTDTQYF
TGTGCCACCAGCAGAAGAGGGGGGTCGGGCACAGATACGCAGTATTTT
>TRBV4-2|.|TRBJ2-1|.
CASSQEGLPDEQFF
TGTGCCAGCAGCCAAGAGGGCCTCCCTGATGAGCAGTTCTTC
>TRBV27|.|TRBJ1-4|.
CASSRGTNEKLFF
TGTGCCAGCAGTCGAGGGACTAATGAAAAACTGTTTTTT
>TRBV4-2|.|TRBJ2-1|.
CASSQDTGLPEQFF
TGTGCCAGCAGCCAAGACACAGGACTACCAGAGCAGTTCTTC
>TRBV30|few|TRBJ2-3|TRBD2
CAFFEAGGPRTDTQYF
TGTGCCTTTTTCGAAGCGGGAGGGCCTCGCACAGATACGCAGTATTTT
>TRBV24-1|once|TRBJ1-1|.
CATSDPMNTEAFF
TGTGCCACCAGTGATCCAATGAACACTGAAGCTTTCTTT
>TRBV6-5|.|TRBJ1-6|.
CASSYSGRDGSPLHF
TGTGCCAGCAGTTACTCGGGCAGGGACGGTTCACCCCTCCACTTT
>TRBV7-9|few|TRBJ2-3|.
CASSPRTSKLTDTQYF
TGTGCCAGCAGCCCTCGGACGAGTAAACTCACAGATACGCAGTATTTT
>TRBV5-8|.|TRBJ1-2|.
CASSFTGAFGYTF
TGTGCCAGCAGCTTTACGGGGGCGTTTGGCTACACCTTC
>TRBV21-1|.|TRBJ2-2|.
CASSKSESGKNTGELFF
TGTGCCAGCAGCAAAAGCGAAAGCGGTAAGAACACCGGGGAGCTGTTTTTT
>TRBV24-1|.|TRBJ2-1|TRBD2
CATSDFSQRGGNEQFF
TGTGCCACCAGTGATTTCTCCCAGCGGGGGGGCAATGAGCAGTTCTTC
>TRBV5-8|once|TRBJ1-2|TRBD1
CASSSFGQGIRHGYTF
TGTGCCAGCAGCTCTTTCGGACAGGGCATTAGACATGGCTACACCTTC
>TRBV5-1|.|TRBJ1-1|TRBD1
CASSLGGRGETEAFF
TGCGCCAGCAGCTTGGGGGGCAGGGGGGAGACTGAAGCTTTCTTT
>TRBV25-1|.|TRBJ2-7|.
CASSAAGRVHEQYF
TGTGCCAGCAGTGCCGCAGGGCGGGTCCACGAGCAGTACTTC
>TRBV4-1|.|TRBJ1-2|.
CASSQVADNYGYTF
TGCGCCAGCAGCCAAGTTGCTGATAACTATGGCTACACCTTC
>TRBV19|once|TRBJ2-2|TRBD1
CASSGDRGRSGELFF
TGTGCCAGTAGTGGGGACAGGGGGCGGTCCGGGGAGCTGTTTTTT
>TRBV5-6|.|TRBJ1-1|.
CASSRGPGPNTEAFF
TGTGCCAGCAGCCGGGGGCCGGGGCCGAACACTGAAGCTTTCTTT
>TRBV4-2|once|TRBJ2-6|TRBD1
CASSQDEAGGAFGANVLTF
TGTGCCAGCAGCCAAGATGAGGCAGGGGGCGCCTTTGGGGCCAACGTCCTGACTTTC
>TRBV5-6|.|TRBJ2-1|TRBD2
CASSERPGLAADNEQFF
TGTGCCAGCAGCGAAAGACCAGGACTAGCGGCGGACAATGAGCAGTTCTTC
>TRBV7-9|.|TRBJ2-1|.
CASSFDYNEQFF
TGTGCCAGCAGCTTTGACTACAATGAGCAGTTCTTC
>TRBV18|.|TRBJ2-2|.
CASSPPSDTGELFF
TGTGCCAGCTCACCCCCTTCGGACACCGGGGAGCTGTTTTTT
>TRBV7-8|.|TRBJ2-7|TRBD1
CASSAGTGTYEQYF
TGTGCCAGCAGCGCCGGGACAGGCACCTACGAGCAGTACTTC
>TRBV29-1|.|TRBJ2-7|TRBD2
CSVFGPSGRSYEQYF
TGCAGCGTTTTTGGGCCTAGCGGACGCTCCTACGAGCAGTACTTC
>TRBV5-6|.|TRBJ1-6|.
CASSLGRINSPLHF
TGTGCCAGCAGCTTGGGCCGGATTAATTCACCCCTCCACTTT
>TRBV19|.|TRBJ2-1|.
CASSRLVGGLREQFF
TGTGCCAGTAGTAGACTGGTTGGGGGGCTGAGGGAGCAGTTCTTC
>TRBV4-3|once|TRBJ1-3|.
CASSQDTSRNTIYF
TGCGCCAGCAGCCAAGATACCTCGAGAAACACCATATATTTT
>TRBV19|.|TRBJ1-6|.
CASSLEGGQDSPLHF
TGTGCCAGTAGCCTGGAGGGGGGGCAGGATTCACCCCTCCACTTT
>TRBV2|.|TRBJ2-7|.
CASSGIKGGEQYF
TGTGCCAGCAGTGGGATCAAGGGGGGCGAGCAGTACTTC
>TRBV5-1|.|TRBJ2-1|.
CASSVYNEQFF
TGCGCCAGCAGCGTCTACAATGAGCAGTTCTTC
>TRBV7-9|.|TRBJ1-6|.
CASSPDSSYNSPLHF
TGTGCCAGCAGCCCGGACTCCTCCTATAATTCACCCCTCCACTTT
>TRBV11-3|.|TRBJ2-7|TRBD1
CASTTGPSSYEQYF
TGTGCCAGCACGACAGGGCCGAGCTCCTACGAGCAGTACTTC
>TRBV2|.|TRBJ1-5|.
CASSRLEGQPQHF
TGTGCCAGCAGCCGACTGGAGGGGCAGCCCCAGCATTTT